This T cell receptor (beta chain) was captured by sequencing in a study of shared clonotypes between healthy human individuals (dated by TCRdb to about 2020). Regarding the study in general: The cohort included three men and a couple of women between 18 and 49 years of age. For each donor, three plates each were used for CD4 naive and CD4 memory, two plates were used for CD8 naive, and one plate was used for CD8 memory. To estimate repertoire size and how much clonotype sharing occurs between individuals, the study deeply sequenced the blood TCR repertoires of about five healthy adults. Different laboratories and diverse techniques were used to prepare libraries and sequence TCR repertoires, to increase sequencing depth and limit assay-specific biases. Per donor, leukapheresis produced somewhere between about 0.85 and 10 billion PBMCs. The study at large found these results: Sampling was restricted to blood, and TCR repertoires in tissue are likely to differ from TCR repertoires in blood. The genetic and exposure-history diversity represented was limited by the small number of donors. Higher generation probabilities were observed for clonotypes shared by all four sorted-subset donors than for non-shared clonotypes. Sharing across four donors was observed for 4.5% to 6.5% of naive CD4, over 3% of naive CD8, over 2% of memory CD4, and roughly 0.4% of memory CD8 clonotypes. Estimated clonotype richness was generally larger for naive than for memory subsets. Even with the large sequencing depth, rarefaction of the sorted-subset datasets indicated that sequencing was incomplete. Pairwise subsampling indicated that sequencing depth was expected to affect the degree of clonotype sharing among donors.

On this clone itself: Its antigen has not been determined. No clone much larger than this one lies a single base away; base qualities are absent.

The donors were healthy, HIV-negative adults with no recently reported acute infections or vaccinations. Every donor was a Caucasian adult residing in Nashville, Tennessee, USA. Magnetic negative selection was used to enrich CD4+ T cells, after which naive cells were positively selected on CD45RA and the negative fraction became the memory subset. Blood was collected by leukapheresis, and PBMCs were isolated by Ficoll-Histopaque density gradient centrifugation and then cryopreserved in liquid nitrogen vapor phase. Analytical flow cytometry was used to check the purity and quantity of every magnetically sorted T cell population. Each sorted fraction had its genomic DNA isolated and then quantified by UV absorbance on a Nanodrop 2000c. The CDR3 runs 14 residues from the cysteine to the phenylalanine. Of the read, only the CDR3 DNA is kept; its 42 bases are in frame from base 1. In the germline V gene (reference sequence), CDR1 corresponds to WNHNN and CDR2 to SYGVQD. V ends up 10 bases short and J 5 bases short, with an unmatched junction base count of 9.

TCR CDR3 regions were amplified from genomic DNA by multiplex PCR using the deep immunoSEQ assay. Genomic DNA extracted from each cell subset was distributed evenly over all wells of several immunoSEQ 96-well plates, and each plate served as one replicate. For sorted subsets, 200 to 250 ng of genomic DNA, equivalent to 25,000 to 35,000 T cell genomes, went into each replicate PCR. Purified libraries were quantified with a Qubit 3.0 fluorometer, sized on a Bioanalyzer 2100, and re-quantified with the KAPA Library Quantification kit. Every immunoSEQ 96-well plate was sequenced on a separate single-read 150-cycle Illumina NextSeq 550 flow cell. For the original study's pipeline: Because only junctional sequences without quality scores were contained in the immunoSEQ output, filtering matching that applied to full-length reads could not be performed. To assign V/J genes and CDR3, sequences were annotated using PyIR, a Python wrapper for IgBLAST v1.9, with IMGT germline references. Any read was removed if the V/J assignment was weak (E-value above 1e-6), the CDR3 was missing, or the read contained stop codons, out-of-frame junctions, or ambiguous translated residues. V3J clonotypes were defined as sequences sharing the same inferred V gene, J gene, and CDR3 amino acid sequence. The percentage overlap between two repertoires was calculated by dividing the number of shared unique clonotypes by the size of the smaller repertoire. Repertoire richness was assessed with RTK rarefaction, the Chao1 estimator, and Recon v2.1 estimates of unobserved clonotypes. OLGA was used to compute generation probabilities for all TCRbeta clonotypes that the gDNA method yielded from a handful of donors. TCRdb's version of the immuneACCESS table is confined to in-frame rearrangements and falls short of the full clone set. An unresolved V gene accounts for under half of the shortfall where checked; the remainder is of unknown origin. For V, J and clone size, that table is used; D and trimming come from the DNA. The sample table records 2 million to 3 million clones; 93% of these occur just once. The top ten hold approximately 0.35% of the sample.

This receptor was taken from a man younger than 30 in good health. Some clones in this sample may be carry-over from other donors' samples. The chain couples TRBV10-1 to TRBJ2-1, with 9 junctional bases fitting TRBD1. Sequencing was performed on naive CD4+ T cells from PBMCs. The cell subset or site label of this sample denotes: CD45RA+ positively selected. The DNA is as follows: TGCGCCACCAAGGAAAGGACAGGGGACAATGAGCAGTTCTTC. This translates into CATKERTGDNEQFF.